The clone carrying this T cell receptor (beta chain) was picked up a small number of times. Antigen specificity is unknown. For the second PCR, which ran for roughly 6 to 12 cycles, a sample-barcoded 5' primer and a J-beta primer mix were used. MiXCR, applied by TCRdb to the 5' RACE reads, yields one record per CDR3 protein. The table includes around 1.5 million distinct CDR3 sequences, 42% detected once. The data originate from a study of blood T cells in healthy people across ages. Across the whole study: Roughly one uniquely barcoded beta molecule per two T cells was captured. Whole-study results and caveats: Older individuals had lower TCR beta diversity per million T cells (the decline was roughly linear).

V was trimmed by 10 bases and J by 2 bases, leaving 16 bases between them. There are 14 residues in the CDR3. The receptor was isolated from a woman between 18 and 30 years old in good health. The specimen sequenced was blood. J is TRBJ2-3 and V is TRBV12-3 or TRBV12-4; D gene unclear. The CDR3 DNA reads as TGTGCCACCGACGTGAACCACTTCACAGATACGCAGTATTTT. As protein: CATDVNHFTDTQYF.